This is a list of T cell receptor beta chains from one sample in a study of CD8+CD57+ T cells in acquired aplastic anemia. TCRdb reprocessed the reads via MiXCR and lists one record per CDR3 protein. Of some 140,000 distinct CDR3 sequences listed, about 50% were seen once; the top ten hold about an eighth. Sequenced material: sorted CD4+, CD8+, or CD8+CD57+ T cells (not recorded which) from PBMCs. These receptor sequences come from a human donor with aplastic anemia. Both conserved end residues are trimmed from each CDR3. A D gene is named only where the DNA matches it firmly.

-	TRBV25-1	TRBJ1-6	ASTKDSHPSSPLH
TRBD1	TRBV20-1	TRBJ2-1	SARDRGGNEQF
TRBD2	TRBV7-6	TRBJ2-7	ASSLPRTSGGSYEQY
-	TRBV5-1	TRBJ2-7	ASSLAPFSYEQY
-	TRBV9	TRBJ2-1	ASSLNNEQF
TRBD1	TRBV24-1	TRBJ2-7	ATSDPGQGSYEQY
-	TRBV7-9	TRBJ2-5	ASSLAGRGRQETQY
-	TRBV10-3	TRBJ1-5	AISDQPWTEKGSNQPQH
-	TRBV7-9	TRBJ2-7	AIEVHEQY
-	TRBV10-3	TRBJ2-3	AIGPNRTRLYTDTQY
-	TRBV11-3	TRBJ2-7	ASSLAFYEQY
TRBD1	TRBV9	TRBJ1-5	ASSGGGYSNQPQH
-	TRBV19	TRBJ2-5	ASSPRGIGETQY
-	TRBV29-1	TRBJ2-1	SVMDPNEQF
TRBD1	TRBV2	TRBJ2-7	ASSALQGNSYEQY
TRBD1	TRBV27	TRBJ1-1	ASSSQGAPNTEAF
TRBD2	TRBV7-8	TRBJ2-3	ASTSGTTDTQY
-	TRBV7-8	TRBJ2-7	ASSPGGGAKGQY
TRBD1	TRBV29-1	TRBJ1-2	SVEGAGTGADYGYT
TRBD2	TRBV2	TRBJ2-1	ASSEPGGNEQF
TRBD1	TRBV15	TRBJ2-3	ATSRDPGGADTQY
TRBD1	TRBV4-1	TRBJ1-1	ASSLSGRRTGNTEAF
TRBD2	TRBV5-1	TRBJ2-2	ASSAGTSGATGELF
-	TRBV7-2	TRBJ2-7	ASSSRSGQPYEQY